The T cell receptor (beta chain) under discussion was sequenced for a study of T cell responses to AZD1222 COVID-19 vaccine. Study background: Second-dose timings of about 4 or about 12 weeks were pooled. Study-level results: Repertoires were sampled only after the peak T cell response. The study reported that nearly half of spike-specific TCRs target unmutated variant regions. Dominant CD4 TCR responses targeted spike regions 160-218 and 743-854.

For this clone: The target antigen is unknown.

Assay: immunoSEQ multiplex PCR; the TCRdb copy retains only in-frame clones and omits some. The data contain roughly 260,000 clones, more than 80% of them seen just once; the ten biggest clones take up roughly 0.51%. This CDR3 region has 13 residues. The germline V and J ends were trimmed by 8 bases and 4 bases, with 13 bases remaining between them. Germline CDR1 and CDR2: SNHLY and FYNNEI. V is TRBV2 and J is TRBJ2-3, with D possibly matching TRBD2 (5 bases). This clonotype was sampled from an adult in good health. Sample: peripheral blood, taken on day 0 of AZD1222 vaccination. The chain's CDR3 is CASSTQRADTQYF. The CDR3 DNA reads as TGTGCCAGCTCTACACAGAGGGCAGATACGCAGTATTTT.